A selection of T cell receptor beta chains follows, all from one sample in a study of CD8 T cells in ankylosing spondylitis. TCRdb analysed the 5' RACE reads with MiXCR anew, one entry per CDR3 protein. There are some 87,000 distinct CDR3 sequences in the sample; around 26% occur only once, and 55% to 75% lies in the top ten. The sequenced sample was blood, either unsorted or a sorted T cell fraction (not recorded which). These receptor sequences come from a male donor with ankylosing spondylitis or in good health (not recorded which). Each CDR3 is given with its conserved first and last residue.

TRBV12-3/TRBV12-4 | CPSHGGRHNEQFF
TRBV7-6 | CASSSGAAPYEQYF
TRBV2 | CASSELGGTDEKLFF
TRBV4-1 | CASSQVHSGSSYEQYF
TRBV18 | CASSEQGNSPLHF
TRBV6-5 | CASSYYAGGWNEQYF
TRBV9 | CASSVLAGDTQYF
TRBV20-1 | CSAIAGPTDTQYF
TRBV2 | CASYLGTGEREQYF
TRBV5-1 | CASSLAGPVGEQYF
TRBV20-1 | CSAIYNANTGELFF
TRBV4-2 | CASSQEQGTDTQYF
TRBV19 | CASRDVSNTEAFF
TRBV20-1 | CSARVGDPTGELFF
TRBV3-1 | CASRYGAGGYNNEQFF
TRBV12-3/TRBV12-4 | CASSSQNRLNTEAFF
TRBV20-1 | CSAEGTGGLLSTDTQYF
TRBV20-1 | CSAVIAGTNNEQFF
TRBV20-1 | CSARGLAGGHEQFF
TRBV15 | CATSRVIPGELFF